Listed here are 4 T cell receptor beta chains from one sample, sequenced in a study of response to subunit inactivated influenza vaccine (dated by TCRdb to between 2018 and 2020). Library construction relied on RT-PCR. The sequencer listed for this sample is Illumina HiSeq 2500. The public reads were reprocessed in TCRdb via fastp at Q25 and MiXCR, keeping in-frame beta chains. CDR3 protein duplicates are merged, each entry listing the most common genes and DNA. The sample records more than 250,000 distinct CDR3 sequences, around a fifth of which are singletons. Together, the top ten hold about 10% of the sample. Sequenced material: PBMCs from blood, taken approximately 22 months after vaccination. Every receptor here comes from a man between 50 and 75 years old who received an inactivated influenza vaccine. Donor details come from another sample of the same person, matched by shared clones.

This clonotype was found a few times. The V gene is TRBV7-8, the J gene TRBJ2-5, with 12 bases aligning to TRBD1. Germline assignment: CDR1 SGHVS and CDR2 FQNEAQ. The CDR3 extends over 19 amino acids. Trimming at V came to 2 bases and at J to 1 base, leaving 11 bases not matched to a gene. The CDR3 is CASSLPGQGALLTQETQYF. The CDR3 nucleotides are TGTGCCAGCAGCTTACCGGGACAGGGGGCACTGTTGACCCAAGAGACCCAGTACTTC.

Notes on this clonotype: This CDR3 is missing its conserved last phenylalanine or tryptophan, likely due to a read error. This sequence joins TRBV20-1 and TRBJ2-5; 10 positions agree with TRBD2. Germline lookup yields CDR1 DFQATT and CDR2 SNEGSKA (reference sequence). This CDR3 comprises 17 residues. The J segment lost 5 bases and the V segment lost 1 base, leaving 13 bases of the junction unmatched. The CDR3, as DNA: TGCAGTGCTAGAGGCACCAGATCTAGCGGGGGTTGGGAGACCCAGTACCTC. This gives the protein CSARGTRSSGGWETQYL.

This clonotype was observed at least ten times. The rearrangement uses TRBV6-2 or TRBV6-3 and TRBJ2-2; TRBD1 or TRBD2 may be the D gene (6 bases each). The CDR3 extends over 17 amino acids. CDR1 and CDR2 from the germline V gene are MNHEY and SVGEGT. V gave up 0 bases and J gave up 4 bases, with 15 bases separating them. CDR3: CASSYSKGGLSTGELFF. For the CDR3, the DNA is TGTGCCAGCAGTTACTCCAAAGGGGGACTTTCCACCGGGGAGCTGTTTTTT.

This clonotype was detected many times. J is TRBJ1-1 and V is TRBV28, with D possibly being TRBD1 (6 bases). The CDR3 loop spans 16 amino acids. V was clipped by 6 bases and J by 9 bases, with 26 bases between them. Germline V CDR1 and CDR2: MDHEN, SYDVKM. The CDR3 spells CASRPGQREVLVQAFF. The DNA of the CDR3 is TGTGCCAGCAGACCCGGACAGAGAGAGGTTTTGGTACAAGCTTTCTTT.